This entry concerns a single T cell receptor (beta chain). The antigen is not known. PCR was performed using 60 Vbeta and 13 Jbeta primers. Per the authors' pipeline: Unique TCR beta chains numbered 60 million to 100 million in a later analysis, with approximately 10 million shared. The table came from immunoSEQ multiplex PCR; TCRdb's copy has only in-frame clones and leaves some out. Clone size and the V and J calls come from that table; the DNA yielded D and trimming. The table lists some 120,000 clones, about four fifths of them singletons. The data derive from a study of cytomegalovirus exposure and HLA in healthy donors. With V trimmed by 8 bases and J by 5 bases, 6 bases remained unmatched. Germline-derived CDR1 and CDR2 are MDHEN and SYDVKM. The CDR3 consists of 14 residues. Regarding the study as a whole: Accurate prediction of most subjects' HLA-A and HLA-B alleles from TCR beta sequences was reported. Association with HLA alleles at 0.05 false discovery rate was found for 15,000 to 20,000 TCR beta sequences in a later analysis.

This TCR was recovered from a woman aged 40-49 years in good health and CMV-seropositive. The sample taken for sequencing was PBMCs. The chain recombines TRBV28 with TRBJ2-5, with 12 bases aligning to TRBD1. The CDR3, as DNA: TGTGCCAGCCGTGGGACAGGGGGCATGGAGACCCAGTACTTC. Its protein product is CASRGTGGMETQYF.